This TCR beta chain was sequenced during a study of T-cell reconstitution after alpha-beta-depleted transplantation in children. In this sample, this clonotype turned up many times. TCRbeta library preparation incorporated unique molecular identifiers. TCRdb processed the PCR reads anew with MiXCR; each CDR3 protein has one entry. Of 400,000 to 550,000 distinct CDR3 sequences in the sample, about 11% were seen once. The CDR3 consists of 16 residues. Sample: PBMCs, taken before TCRalphabeta/CD19-depleted stem cell transplant. The chain employs TRBV21-1 and TRBJ1-2; the table's D call, TRBD1, was not checked against the DNA. TRBV21-1 is a recognized pseudogene. This clonotype was obtained from a child aged 2 to 15 with inherited bone marrow failure, due to receive a stem cell transplant. This CDR3 reads CASSKAGGTWREGYTF. The DNA of the CDR3 is TGTGCCAGCAGCAAAGCCGGTGGGACGTGGAGAGAAGGCTACACCTTC.